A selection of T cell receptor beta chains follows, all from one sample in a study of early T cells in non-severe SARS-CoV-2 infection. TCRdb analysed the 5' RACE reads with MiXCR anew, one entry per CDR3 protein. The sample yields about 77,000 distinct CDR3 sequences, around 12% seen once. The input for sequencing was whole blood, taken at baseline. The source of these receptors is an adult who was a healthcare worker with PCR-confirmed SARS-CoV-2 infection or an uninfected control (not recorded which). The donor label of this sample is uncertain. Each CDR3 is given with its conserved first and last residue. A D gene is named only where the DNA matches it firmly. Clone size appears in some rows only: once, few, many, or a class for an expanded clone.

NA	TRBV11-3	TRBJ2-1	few	TGTGCCAGCAGCTACTATAGCGAGGGCGAGCAGTTCTTC	CASSYYSEGEQFF
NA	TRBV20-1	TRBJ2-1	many	TGCAGTGCTCCATCGTATTATTCCTACAATGAGCAGTTCTTC	CSAPSYYSYNEQFF
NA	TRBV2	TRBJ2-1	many	TGTGCCAGCAGTGGCTTGGTTGAGCAGTTCTTC	CASSGLVEQFF
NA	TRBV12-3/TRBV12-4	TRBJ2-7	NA	TGTGCCAGCACCCTGGACATCTCCTACGAGCAGTACTTC	CASTLDISYEQYF
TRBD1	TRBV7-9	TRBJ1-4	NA	TGTGCCAGCAGTCGACAGGGGGGTAATGAAAAACTGTTTTTT	CASSRQGGNEKLFF
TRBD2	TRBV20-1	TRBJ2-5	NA	TGCAGTGCTAATGCGGGGGGGCGGGACCAAGAGACCCAGTACTTC	CSANAGGRDQETQYF
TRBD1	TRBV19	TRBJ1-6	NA	TGTGCCAGTAGTGACTTGACAGGGACCAATTCACCCCTCCACTTT	CASSDLTGTNSPLHF
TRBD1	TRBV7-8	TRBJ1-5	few	TGTGCCAGCAGCTTAAGGGACAGCTATCAGCCCCAGCATTTT	CASSLRDSYQPQHF
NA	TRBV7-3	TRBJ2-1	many	TGTGCCAGCAGCTTAACCCAGGGCGGTGAGCAGTTCTTC	CASSLTQGGEQFF
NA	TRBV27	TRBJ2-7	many	TGTGCCAGCAGGTCCTTGGGGGCGTCCTACGAGCAGTACTTC	CASRSLGASYEQYF
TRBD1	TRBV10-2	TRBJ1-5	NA	TGCGCCAGCATGGTAGCAGGGGGACAGCCCCAGCATTTT	CASMVAGGQPQHF
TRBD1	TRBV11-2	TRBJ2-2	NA	TGTGCCAGCAGCGACAAGACAGGGTTTGGCGGGGAGCTGTTTTTT	CASSDKTGFGGELFF
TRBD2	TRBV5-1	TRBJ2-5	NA	TGCGCCAGCAGCGGAGGGACTAGCGTGTACCAAGAGACCCAGTACTTC	CASSGGTSVYQETQYF
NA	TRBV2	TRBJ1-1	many	TGTGCCAGCAGAGGCAGACTGGTCCTTGGGACGGCTTTCTTT	CASRGRLVLGTAFF
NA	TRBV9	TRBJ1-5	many	TGTGCCAGCAGCGTATCTGGAAGCAATCAGCCCCAGCATTTT	CASSVSGSNQPQHF
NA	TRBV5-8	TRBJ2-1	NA	TGTGCCAGCAGCTTGGAGGGTAGCACCTTTACCTACAATGAGCAGTTCTTC	CASSLEGSTFTYNEQFF
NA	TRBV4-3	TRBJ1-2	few	TGCGCCAGCAGCCAAGAGTTGGATGACTATGGCTACACCTTC	CASSQELDDYGYTF
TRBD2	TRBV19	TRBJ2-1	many	TGTGCCAGTACTCACTTCTCCCCGGGGGGGAACAATGAGCAGTTCTTC	CASTHFSPGGNNEQFF
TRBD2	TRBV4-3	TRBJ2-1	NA	TGCGCCAGCAGCCAGAATCCGGGACTAGCGGAGAACAATGAGCAGTTCTTC	CASSQNPGLAENNEQFF
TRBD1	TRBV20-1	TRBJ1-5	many	TGCAGTGCTGCCCGAGGACAGGGGGAACGGCCCCAGCATTTT	CSAARGQGERPQHF
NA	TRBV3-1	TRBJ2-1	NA	TGTGCCAGCAGGGGGGTACATGAGCAGTTCTTC	CASRGVHEQFF
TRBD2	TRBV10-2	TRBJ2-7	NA	TGCGCCAGCAGTACCCGAAGGACTAGCGGCTACGAGCAGTACTTC	CASSTRRTSGYEQYF
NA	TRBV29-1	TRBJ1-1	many	TGCAGCGTTGGGGGGGGTTTCACTGAAGCTTTCTTT	CSVGGGFTEAFF
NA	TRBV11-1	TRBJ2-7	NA	TGTGCCAGCAGCTTCGGACAACTGGGCGAGCAGTACTTC	CASSFGQLGEQYF
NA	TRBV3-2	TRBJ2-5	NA	TGTGCCAGCAGCCAAAAGGGACTGCAAGAGACCCAGTACTTC	CASSQKGLQETQYF
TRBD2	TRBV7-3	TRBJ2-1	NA	TGTGCCAGCAGCTTAAGGAGACTAGCGGGACTCAACAATGAGCAGTTCTTC	CASSLRRLAGLNNEQFF
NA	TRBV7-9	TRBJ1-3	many	TGTGCCAGCAGCCCAATTGGGGTGGCTGGAAACACCATATATTTT	CASSPIGVAGNTIYF
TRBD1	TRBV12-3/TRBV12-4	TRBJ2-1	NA	TGTGCCAGCAGCTACAGGGGAGAATCCTACAATGAGCAGTTCTTC	CASSYRGESYNEQFF
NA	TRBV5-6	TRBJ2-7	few	TGTGCCAGCAGCTTGGCCGGGACACTATACTACGAGCAGTACTTC	CASSLAGTLYYEQYF
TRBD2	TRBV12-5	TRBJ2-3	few	TGTGCTAGCTCTAGCGGGAGTGCTTACACAGATACGCAGTATTTT	CASSSGSAYTDTQYF
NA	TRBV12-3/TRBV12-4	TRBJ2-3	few	TGTGCCAGCAGATTGGGGGGCACAGATACGCAGTATTTT	CASRLGGTDTQYF
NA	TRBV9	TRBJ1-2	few	TGTGCCAGCAGCGTATGGGGGGAAGGCTACACCTTC	CASSVWGEGYTF
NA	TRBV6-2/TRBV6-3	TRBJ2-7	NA	TGTGCCAGCAGTTACTCGAATCTTGGAGGGGTGCAGTACTTC	CASSYSNLGGVQYF
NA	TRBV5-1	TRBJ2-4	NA	TGCGCCAGCAGCTTGGGCGGTACTCCCAAAAACATTCAGTACTTC	CASSLGGTPKNIQYF
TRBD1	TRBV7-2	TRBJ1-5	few	TGTGCCAGCAGTGCAGGGGGTCTTGGCAATCAGCCCCAGCATTTT	CASSAGGLGNQPQHF
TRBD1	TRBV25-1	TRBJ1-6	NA	TGTGCCAGCAGGCCTGACAGGGGGCAAAATTCACCCCTCCACTTT	CASRPDRGQNSPLHF
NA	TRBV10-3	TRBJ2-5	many	TGTGCCATCAGTGACCCCATCCTGGAGACCCAGTACTTC	CAISDPILETQYF
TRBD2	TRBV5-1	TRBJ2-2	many	TGCGCCAGCAGCTTGGCCCGGTATTCGGGACTAGCGCCGAACACCGGGGAGCTGTTTTTT	CASSLARYSGLAPNTGELFF
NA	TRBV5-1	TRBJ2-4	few	TGCGCCAGCAGCTTGCAGGCAGGGTCGACGGGAAACATTCAGTACTTC	CASSLQAGSTGNIQYF
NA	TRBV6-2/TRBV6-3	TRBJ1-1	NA	TGTGCCAGCACCCTTTTAGGGGGGCCTGAAGCTTTCTTT	CASTLLGGPEAFF
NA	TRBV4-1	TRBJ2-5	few	TGCGCCAGCGGGGAAACAGGGGAGGAGGGCGAGACCCAGTACTTC	CASGETGEEGETQYF